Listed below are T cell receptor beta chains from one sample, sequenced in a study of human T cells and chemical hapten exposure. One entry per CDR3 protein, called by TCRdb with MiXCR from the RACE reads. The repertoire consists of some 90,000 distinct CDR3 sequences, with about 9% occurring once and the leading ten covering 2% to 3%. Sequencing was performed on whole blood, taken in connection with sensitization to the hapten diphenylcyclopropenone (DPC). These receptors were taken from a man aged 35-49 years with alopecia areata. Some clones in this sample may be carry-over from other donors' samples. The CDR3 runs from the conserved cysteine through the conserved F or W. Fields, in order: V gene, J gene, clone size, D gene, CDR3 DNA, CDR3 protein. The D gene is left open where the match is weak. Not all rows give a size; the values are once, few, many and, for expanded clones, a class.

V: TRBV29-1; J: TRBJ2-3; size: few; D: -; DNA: TGCAGCGCCCGAGCTGAAAGGACAGATACGCAGTATTTT; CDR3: CSARAERTDTQYF
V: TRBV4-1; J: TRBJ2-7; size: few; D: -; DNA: TGCGCCAGCAGCCAAGAACAACAGGGCTCCTACGAGCAGTACTTC; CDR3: CASSQEQQGSYEQYF
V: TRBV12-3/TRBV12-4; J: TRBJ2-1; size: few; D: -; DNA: TGTGCCAGCAGTGTTGACCCAATTGTTAAGTTCTTC; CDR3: CASSVDPIVKFF
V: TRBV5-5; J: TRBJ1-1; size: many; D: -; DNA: TGTGCCAGCAGCCCATTTTTCCGGGGTTACACTGAAGCTTTCTTT; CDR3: CASSPFFRGYTEAFF
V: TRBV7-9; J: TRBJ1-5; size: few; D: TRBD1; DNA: TGTGCCAGCAGCGGTGACAGGGACGATCAGCCCCAGCATTTT; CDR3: CASSGDRDDQPQHF
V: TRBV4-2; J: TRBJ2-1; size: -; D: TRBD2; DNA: TGTGCCAGCGCGAAGGGAGCGGGAGGGAGCTCCTACAATGAGCAGTTCTTC; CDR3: CASAKGAGGSSYNEQFF
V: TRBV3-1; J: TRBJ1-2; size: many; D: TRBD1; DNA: TGTGCCAGCAGGGGGAATGACAGGGGGGACTATGGCTACACCTTC; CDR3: CASRGNDRGDYGYTF
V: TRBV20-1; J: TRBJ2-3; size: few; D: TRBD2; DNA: TGCAGTGCTGGAACGGGACTAGCGGGAGAGGATACGCAGTATTTT; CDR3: CSAGTGLAGEDTQYF
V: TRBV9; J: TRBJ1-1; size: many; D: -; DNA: TGTGCCAGCAGCCCTAGGGGGTTGGGCACTGAAGCTTTCTTT; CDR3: CASSPRGLGTEAFF
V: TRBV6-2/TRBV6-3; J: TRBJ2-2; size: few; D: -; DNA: TGTGCCAGCAGTTACATTGGGGAGCTGTTTTTT; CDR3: CASSYIGELFF
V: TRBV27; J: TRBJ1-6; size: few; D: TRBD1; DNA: TGTGCCAGCAACCCCAGGGGGCGAAATTCACCCCTCCACTTT; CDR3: CASNPRGRNSPLHF
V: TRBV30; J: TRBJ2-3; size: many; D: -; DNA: TGTGCCTGGAGTAGCTCGCTGAGAGATACGCAGTATTTT; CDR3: CAWSSSLRDTQYF
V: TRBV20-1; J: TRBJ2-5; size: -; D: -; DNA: TGCAGTGCTGGGACTCGTCAAGAGACCCAGTACTTC; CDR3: CSAGTRQETQYF
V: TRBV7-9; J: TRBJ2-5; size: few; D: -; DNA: TGTGCCAGCAGCGACGGGAGTCTTGAAGGAGAGACCCAGTACTTC; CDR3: CASSDGSLEGETQYF
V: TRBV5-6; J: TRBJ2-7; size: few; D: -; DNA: TGTGCCAGCAGCTTGGGACCTGAGCAGTACTTC; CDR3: CASSLGPEQYF
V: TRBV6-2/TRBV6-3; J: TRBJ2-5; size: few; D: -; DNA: TGTGCCAGTGGCAGGGGATTGACCCAGTACTTC; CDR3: CASGRGLTQYF
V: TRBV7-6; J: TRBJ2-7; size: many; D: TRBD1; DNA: TGTGCCAGCAGCTTAGCGGGACAGGGCCAGAGCTCCTACGAGCAGTACTTC; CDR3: CASSLAGQGQSSYEQYF
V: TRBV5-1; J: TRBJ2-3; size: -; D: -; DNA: TGCGCCAGCAGCCCGGGTTCAGATACGCAGTATTTT; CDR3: CASSPGSDTQYF
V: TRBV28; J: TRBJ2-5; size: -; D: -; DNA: TGTGCCAGCAGTCCCCAGTGGCAAGAGACCCAGTACTTC; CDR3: CASSPQWQETQYF
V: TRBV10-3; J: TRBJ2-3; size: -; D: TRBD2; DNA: TGTGCCATCAGAGATAGCGGGAGAACAGATACGCAGTATTTT; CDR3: CAIRDSGRTDTQYF
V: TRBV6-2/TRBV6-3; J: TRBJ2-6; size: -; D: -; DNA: TGTGCCAGCGTCGCACAACCTGGGGCCAACGTCCTGACTTTC; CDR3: CASVAQPGANVLTF
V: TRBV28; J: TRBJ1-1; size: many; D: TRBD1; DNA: TGTGCCAGCAGTCCCCACGGGGCAGGGGGCAAGAACACTGAAGCTTTCTTT; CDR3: CASSPHGAGGKNTEAFF
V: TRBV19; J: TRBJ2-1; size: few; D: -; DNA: TGTGCCAGTAGTATGAATTCAGGGAGTTCCTACAATGAGCAGTTCTTC; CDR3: CASSMNSGSSYNEQFF
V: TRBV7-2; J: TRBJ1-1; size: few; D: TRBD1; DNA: TGTGCCAGCAGCTCCCGGGACAGGGGCAAGACTGAAGCTTTCTTT; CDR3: CASSSRDRGKTEAFF
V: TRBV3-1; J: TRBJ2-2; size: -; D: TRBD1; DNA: TGTGCCAGCAGCCAAGGGAGGACAGGGGTACGCTCGAACACCGGGGAGCTGTTTTTT; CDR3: CASSQGRTGVRSNTGELFF
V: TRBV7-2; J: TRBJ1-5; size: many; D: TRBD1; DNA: TGTGCCAGCAGCTTAGTGACAGGGGGCAATCAGCCCCAGCATTTT; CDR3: CASSLVTGGNQPQHF
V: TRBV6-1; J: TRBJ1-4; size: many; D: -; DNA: TGTGCCAGCAGTGATTTGGGTTATGAAAAACTGTTTTTT; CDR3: CASSDLGYEKLFF
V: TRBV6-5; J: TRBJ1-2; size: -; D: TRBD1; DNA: TGTGCCAGCAGGCCAACCGGACAGGGGGCCACCTATGGCTACACCTTC; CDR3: CASRPTGQGATYGYTF
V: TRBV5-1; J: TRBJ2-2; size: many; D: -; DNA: TGCGCCAGCACTTCCCCACAGGGTCGCGACACCGGGGAGCTGTTTTTT; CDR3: CASTSPQGRDTGELFF
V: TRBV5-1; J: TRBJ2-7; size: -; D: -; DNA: TGCGCCAGCAGCTTGGGATCGGCGTCCTACGAGCAGTACTTC; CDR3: CASSLGSASYEQYF
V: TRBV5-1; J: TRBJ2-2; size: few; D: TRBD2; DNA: TGCGCCAGCAGCATCGGACTAGCGGGAGCTAACACCGGGGAGCTGTTTTTT; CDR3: CASSIGLAGANTGELFF
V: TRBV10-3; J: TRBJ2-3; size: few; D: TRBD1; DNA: TGTGCCATCAGTTCGTCACAGGGGGCGCTGGGGGATACGCAGTATTTT; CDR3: CAISSSQGALGDTQYF